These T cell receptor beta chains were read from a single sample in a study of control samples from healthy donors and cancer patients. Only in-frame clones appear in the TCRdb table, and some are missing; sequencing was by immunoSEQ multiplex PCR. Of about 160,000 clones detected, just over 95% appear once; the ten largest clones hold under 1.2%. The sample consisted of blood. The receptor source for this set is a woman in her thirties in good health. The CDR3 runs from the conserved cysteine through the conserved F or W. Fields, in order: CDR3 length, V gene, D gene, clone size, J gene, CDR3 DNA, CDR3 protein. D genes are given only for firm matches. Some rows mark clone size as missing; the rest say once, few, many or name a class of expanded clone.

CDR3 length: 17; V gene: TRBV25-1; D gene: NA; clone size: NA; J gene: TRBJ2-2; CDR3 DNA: TGTGCCAGCAGGAACAGTGGGGGGACCGCGAACACCGGGGAGCTGTTTTTT; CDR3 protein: CASRNSGGTANTGELFF
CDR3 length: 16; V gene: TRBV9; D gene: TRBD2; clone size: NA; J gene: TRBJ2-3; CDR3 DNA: TGTGCCAGCAGCGTAGGGACTAGCGGAACCACAGATACGCAGTATTTT; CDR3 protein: CASSVGTSGTTDTQYF
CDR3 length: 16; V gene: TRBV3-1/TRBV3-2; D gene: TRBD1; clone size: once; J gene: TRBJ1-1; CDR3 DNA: TGTGCCAGCAGCCCAGACTTCAGGGGGCCGGGCACTGAAGCTTTCTTT; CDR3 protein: CASSPDFRGPGTEAFF
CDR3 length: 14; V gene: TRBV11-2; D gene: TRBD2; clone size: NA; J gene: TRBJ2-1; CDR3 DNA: TGTGCCAGCAGCGGGACTAGCGGGAGTCATGAGCAGTTCTTC; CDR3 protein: CASSGTSGSHEQFF
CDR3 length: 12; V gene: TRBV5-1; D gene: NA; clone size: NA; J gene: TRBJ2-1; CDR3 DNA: TGCGCCAGCAGCTCGTGGTCCACTGAGCAGTTCTTC; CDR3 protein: CASSSWSTEQFF
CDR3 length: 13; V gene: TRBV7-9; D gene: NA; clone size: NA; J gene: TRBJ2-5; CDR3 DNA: TGTGCCAGCAGCTTACAGGAGCCCAGGACCCAGTACTTC; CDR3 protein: CASSLQEPRTQYF
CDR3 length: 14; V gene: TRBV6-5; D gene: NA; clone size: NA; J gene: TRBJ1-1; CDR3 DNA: TGTGCCAGCAGCCAGACGGGGGGCTGGGCTGAAGCTTTCTTT; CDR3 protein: CASSQTGGWAEAFF
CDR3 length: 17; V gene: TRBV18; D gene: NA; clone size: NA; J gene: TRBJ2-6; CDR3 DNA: TGTGCCAGCTCACCGGGAGGAGTATTATCTGGGGCCAACGTCCTGACTTTC; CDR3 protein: CASSPGGVLSGANVLTF
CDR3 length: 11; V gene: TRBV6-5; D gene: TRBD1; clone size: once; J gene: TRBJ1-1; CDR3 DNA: TGTGCCAGCATCGGACAGGGGGAAGCTTTCTTT; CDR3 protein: CASIGQGEAFF
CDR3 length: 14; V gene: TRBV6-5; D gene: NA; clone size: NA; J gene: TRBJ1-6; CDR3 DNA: TGTGCCAGCAGTTACTCACGGGACTCTCCACCCCTCCACTTT; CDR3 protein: CASSYSRDSPPLHF
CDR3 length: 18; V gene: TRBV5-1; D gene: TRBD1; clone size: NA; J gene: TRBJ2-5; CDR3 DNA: TGCGCCAGCAGCTTCAACCTATTAATCCGGGACAGGGATGCGACCCAGTACTTC; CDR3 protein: CASSFNLLIRDRDATQYF
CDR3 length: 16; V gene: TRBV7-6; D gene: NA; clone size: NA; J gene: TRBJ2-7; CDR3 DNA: TGTGCCAGCAGCCCCCGGGGCGGGGTAAGCTCCTACGAGCAGTACTTC; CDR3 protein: CASSPRGGVSSYEQYF
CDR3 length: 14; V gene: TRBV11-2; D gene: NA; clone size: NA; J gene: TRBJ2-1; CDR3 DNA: TGTGCCAGCAGCTCCCTTGAAACCTACAATGAGCAGTTCTTC; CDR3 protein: CASSSLETYNEQFF
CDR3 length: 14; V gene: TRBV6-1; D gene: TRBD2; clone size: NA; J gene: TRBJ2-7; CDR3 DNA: TGTGCCAGCAGTGATAGCGGGAGATCAGGCGAGCAGTACTTC; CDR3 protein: CASSDSGRSGEQYF
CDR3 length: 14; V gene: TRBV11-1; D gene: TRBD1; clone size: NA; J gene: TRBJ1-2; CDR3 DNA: TGTGCCAGCAGCTTCCGGGACAGGGGGCATGGCTACACCTTC; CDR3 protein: CASSFRDRGHGYTF
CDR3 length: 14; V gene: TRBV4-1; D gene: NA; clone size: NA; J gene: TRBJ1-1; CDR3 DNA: TGCGCCAGCAGCCCCCTAACGGGGTCCACTGAAGCTTTCTTT; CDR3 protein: CASSPLTGSTEAFF
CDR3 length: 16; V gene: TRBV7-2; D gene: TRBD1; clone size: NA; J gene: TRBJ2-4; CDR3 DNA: TGTGCCAGCAGCCCTCAGGGGGCGGAATCCAAAAACATTCAGTACTTC; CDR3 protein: CASSPQGAESKNIQYF
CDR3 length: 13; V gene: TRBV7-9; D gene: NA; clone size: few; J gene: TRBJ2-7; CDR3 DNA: TGTGCCAGCAGCCCCTCAGAGATCTACGAGCAGTACTTC; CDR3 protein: CASSPSEIYEQYF
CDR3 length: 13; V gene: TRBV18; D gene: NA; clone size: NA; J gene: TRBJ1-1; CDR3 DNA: TGTGCCAACTCACCTCGAAGGAACACTGAAGCTTTCTTT; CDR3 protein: CANSPRRNTEAFF
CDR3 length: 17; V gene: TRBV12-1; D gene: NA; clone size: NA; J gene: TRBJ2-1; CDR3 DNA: TGTGCCAGCAGCTTTAGCCAAGGGACTAGCGCCTCCAATGAGCAGTTCTTC; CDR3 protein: CASSFSQGTSASNEQFF
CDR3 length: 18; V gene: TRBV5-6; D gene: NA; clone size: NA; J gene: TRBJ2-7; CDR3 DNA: TGTGCCAGCAGCGTGGGACGAAGGTTAACATTGAGCTCCTACGAGCAGTACTTC; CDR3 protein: CASSVGRRLTLSSYEQYF
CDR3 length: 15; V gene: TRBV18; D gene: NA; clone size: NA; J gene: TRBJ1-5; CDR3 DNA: TGTGCCAGCTCTCCTCCGACAGGCAGCAATCAGCCCCAGCATTTT; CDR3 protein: CASSPPTGSNQPQHF
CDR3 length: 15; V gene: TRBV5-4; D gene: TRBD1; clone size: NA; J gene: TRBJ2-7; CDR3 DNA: TGTGCCAGCAGCTTCCCAGGGGGAAGCTCCTACGAGCAGTACTTC; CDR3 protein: CASSFPGGSSYEQYF
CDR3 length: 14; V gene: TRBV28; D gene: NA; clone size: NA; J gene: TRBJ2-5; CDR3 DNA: TGTGCCAGCAGCAGTTCACCAGGGATTCAGACCCAGTACTTC; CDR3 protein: CASSSSPGIQTQYF
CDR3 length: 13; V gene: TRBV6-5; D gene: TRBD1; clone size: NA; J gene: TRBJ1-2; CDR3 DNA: TGTGCCAGCAGTTATAGACAGGGTCATGGCTACACCTTC; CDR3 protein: CASSYRQGHGYTF
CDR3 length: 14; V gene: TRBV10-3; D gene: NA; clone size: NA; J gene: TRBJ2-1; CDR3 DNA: TGTGCCATCAGTGCAGATAGTTTGGGTAATGAGCAGTTCTTC; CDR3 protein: CAISADSLGNEQFF
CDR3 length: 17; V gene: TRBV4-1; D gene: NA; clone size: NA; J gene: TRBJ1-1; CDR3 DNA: TGCGCCAGCAGCCAAGACGGTCGGGGGTTTTGGAACACTGAAGCTTTCTTT; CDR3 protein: CASSQDGRGFWNTEAFF
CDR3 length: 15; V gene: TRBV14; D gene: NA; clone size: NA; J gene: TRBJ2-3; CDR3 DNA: TGTGCCAGCAGCCAGGTGATACAGGTGTCAGATACGCAGTATTTT; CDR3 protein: CASSQVIQVSDTQYF
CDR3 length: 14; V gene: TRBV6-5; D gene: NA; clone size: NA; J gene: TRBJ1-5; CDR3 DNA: TGTGCCAGCAGTTACTCGGGACGAGATCAGCCCCAGCATTTT; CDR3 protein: CASSYSGRDQPQHF
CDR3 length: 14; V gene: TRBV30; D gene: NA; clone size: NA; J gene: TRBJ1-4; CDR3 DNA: TGTGCCTGGAGTGTTAAAAACGGACAGCCTGGTGGCCTTTTT; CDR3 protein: CAWSVKNGQPGGLF
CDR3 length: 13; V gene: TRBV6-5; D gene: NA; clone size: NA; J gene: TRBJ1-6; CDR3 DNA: TGTGCCAGCAGTACCCAGGGTTATTCACCCCTCCACTTT; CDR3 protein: CASSTQGYSPLHF
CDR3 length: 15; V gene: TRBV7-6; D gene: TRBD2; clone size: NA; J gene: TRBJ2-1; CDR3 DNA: TGTGCCAGCAGCCCCTCCGGGACTAGCGTCAATGAGCAGTTCTTC; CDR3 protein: CASSPSGTSVNEQFF
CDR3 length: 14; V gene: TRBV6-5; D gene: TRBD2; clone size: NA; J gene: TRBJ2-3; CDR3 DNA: TGTGCCAGTAAGAGTAGCGGGGTTACAGATACGCAGTATTTT; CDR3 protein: CASKSSGVTDTQYF
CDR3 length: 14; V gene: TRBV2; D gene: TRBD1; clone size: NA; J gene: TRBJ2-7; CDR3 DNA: TGTGCCAGCAGTTTCAGGGGGCGAAGGAACGAGCAGTACTTC; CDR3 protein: CASSFRGRRNEQYF
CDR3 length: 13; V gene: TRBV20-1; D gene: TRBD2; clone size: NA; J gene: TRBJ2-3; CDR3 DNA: TGCAGTGCTAGTGGGACTAGCGCAGATACGCAGTATTTT; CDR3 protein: CSASGTSADTQYF
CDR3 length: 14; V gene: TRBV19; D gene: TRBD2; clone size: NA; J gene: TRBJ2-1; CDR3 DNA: TGTGCCACGAACGGGGGGGGAGCGGTTGATGAGCAGTTCTTC; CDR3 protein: CATNGGGAVDEQFF
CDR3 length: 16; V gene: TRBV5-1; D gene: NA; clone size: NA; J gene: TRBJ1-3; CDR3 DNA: TGCGCCAGCAGCTTAACCGGGACATTTCCTGGAAACACCATATATTTT; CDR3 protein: CASSLTGTFPGNTIYF
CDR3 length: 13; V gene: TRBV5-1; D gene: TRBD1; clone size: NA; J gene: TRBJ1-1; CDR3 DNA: TGCGCCAGCACAGGGGAAAAGGGGGCAGAGGCTTTCTTT; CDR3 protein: CASTGEKGAEAFF
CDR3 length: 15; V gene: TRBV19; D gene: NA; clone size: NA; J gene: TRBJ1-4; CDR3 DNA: TGTGCCAGTAGCCCCCCTGGAGGGGGTAATGAAAAACTGTTTTTT; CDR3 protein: CASSPPGGGNEKLFF
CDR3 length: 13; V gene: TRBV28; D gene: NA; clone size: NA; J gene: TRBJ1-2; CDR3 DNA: TGTGCCAGCAGCACTTCGGACGCCTATGGCTACACCTTC; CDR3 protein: CASSTSDAYGYTF
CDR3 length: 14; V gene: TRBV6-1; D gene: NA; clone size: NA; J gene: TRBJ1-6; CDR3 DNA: TGTGCCAGCAGTGAACAGCGGATTAACTCACCCCTCCACTTT; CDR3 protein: CASSEQRINSPLHF
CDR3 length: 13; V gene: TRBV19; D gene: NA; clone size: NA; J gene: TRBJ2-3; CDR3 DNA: TGTGCCAGTCTAGGGGGATCCAGGCATACGCAGTATTTT; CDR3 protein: CASLGGSRHTQYF
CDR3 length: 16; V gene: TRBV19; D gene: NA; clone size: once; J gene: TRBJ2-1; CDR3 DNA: TGTGCCAGTAGTATAGTGGGGGGATATCGATACAATGAGCAGTTCTTC; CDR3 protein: CASSIVGGYRYNEQFF
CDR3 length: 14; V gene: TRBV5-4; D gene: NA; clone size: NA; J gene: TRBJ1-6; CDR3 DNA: TGTGCCAGCAGCGGCAGAGGAAATAATTCACCCCTCCACTTT; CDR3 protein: CASSGRGNNSPLHF
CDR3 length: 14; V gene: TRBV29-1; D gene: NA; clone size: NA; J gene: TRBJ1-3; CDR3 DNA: TGCAGCGTTGCCCGGGGTTACGGCGGAAACACCATATATTTT; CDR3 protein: CSVARGYGGNTIYF